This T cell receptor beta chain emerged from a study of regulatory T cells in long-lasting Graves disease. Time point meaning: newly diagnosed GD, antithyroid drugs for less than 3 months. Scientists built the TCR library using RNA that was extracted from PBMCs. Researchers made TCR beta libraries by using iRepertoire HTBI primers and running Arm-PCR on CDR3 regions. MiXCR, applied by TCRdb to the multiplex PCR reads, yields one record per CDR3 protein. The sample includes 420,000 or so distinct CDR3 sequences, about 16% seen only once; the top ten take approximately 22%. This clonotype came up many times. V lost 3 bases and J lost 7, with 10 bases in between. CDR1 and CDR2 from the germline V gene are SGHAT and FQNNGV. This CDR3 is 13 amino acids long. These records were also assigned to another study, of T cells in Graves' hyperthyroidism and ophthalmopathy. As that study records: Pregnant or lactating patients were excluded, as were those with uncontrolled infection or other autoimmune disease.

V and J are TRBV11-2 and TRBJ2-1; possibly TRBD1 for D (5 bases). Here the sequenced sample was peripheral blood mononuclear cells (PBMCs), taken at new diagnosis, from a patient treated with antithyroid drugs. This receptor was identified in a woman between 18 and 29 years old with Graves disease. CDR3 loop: CASSFRDANEQFF. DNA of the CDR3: TGTGCCAGCAGCTTCAGGGATGCAAATGAGCAGTTCTTC. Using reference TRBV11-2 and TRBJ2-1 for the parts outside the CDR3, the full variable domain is EAGVAQSPRYKIIEKRQSVAFWCNPISGHATLYWYQQILGQGPKLLIQFQNNGVVDDSQLPKDRFSAERLKGVDSTLKIQPAKLEDSAVYLCASSFRDANEQFFGPGTRLTVL.